These 31 T cell receptor beta chains were sequenced from one sample in a study of graft-versus-host responses after intestinal transplantation. Their cognate antigens are unknown. TCRdb keeps only in-frame clones here, not all; method: immunoSEQ multiplex PCR. The profile shows tens of thousands of clones, 89% of them singletons. Source: unstimulated CD8+ T cells sorted from spleen or lymph node cells, taken before intestinal transplant. These receptors all come from a human donor who received an intestinal transplant.

The chain uses TRBV6-1 and TRBJ1-2, with a weak D call TRBD1 (6 bases). From germline, CDR1 is MNHNS and CDR2 SASEGT. The CDR3 runs to 14 residues. The V end was cut by 7 bases, the J end by 8 bases, with 20 bases between. CDR3: CASIRTEGGVGYTF. The CDR3 nucleotides are TGTGCCAGCATTAGGACCGAAGGGGGTGTCGGCTACACCTTC.

The V gene is TRBV4-2, the J gene TRBJ2-1; 8 nucleotides align to TRBD2. The CDR3 totals 14 residues. CDR1 LGHNA and CDR2 YNFKEQ come from the germline V gene. J gave up 6 bases and V 5 bases, and 6 bases lay outside the gene matches. CDR3 sequence (DNA): TGTGCCAGCAGCTTTACTGGGACTAGCAATGAGCAGTTCTTC. Translation gives CASSFTGTSNEQFF.

V usage is TRBV5-4 and J usage is TRBJ2-1; tentative D call: TRBD2 (7 bases). Per the germline V gene, CDR1 is SGHNT and CDR2 is YYREEE (reference sequence). There are 13 residues in the CDR3. Trimming took 3 bases from V and 8 from J, leaving 12 bases between them. In nucleotides, the CDR3 is TGTGCCAGCAGCTCGGAGGGGGGGTATGAGCAGTTCTTC. Amino acid sequence: CASSSEGGYEQFF.

This clone has only a few counts. This same CDR3 is encoded by further DNA sequences in the sample. CDR3 bases: TGTGCCAGCGGACAGGGGGATGGCTACACCTTC. Protein: CASGQGDGYTF. The genes are TRBV19 and TRBJ1-2; TRBD1 aligns across 10 bases. Germline CDR1 LNHDA, CDR2 SQIVND (reference sequence). CDR3 length: 11 amino acids. V lost 9 bases to trimming and J lost 6 bases; unmatched junction nucleotides: 1.

By its share, this clone is medium-sized. The chain uses TRBV5-4 and TRBJ1-3; D ambiguous. The CDR3 is made up of 14 amino acids. Trimming left V 0 bases short and J 0 bases short, with 4 bases between. CDR1 is SGHNT, CDR2 YYREEE, per germline (reference sequence). The CDR3 is CASSLDTSGNTIYF. The CDR3 nucleotides read TGTGCCAGCAGCTTGGACACCTCTGGAAACACCATATATTTT.

This chain uses TRBV2 with TRBJ2-5, with D possibly being TRBD1 (5 bases). The germline V gene has CDR1 SNHLY and CDR2 FYNNEI. Trimming removed 10 bases at V and 1 base at J, with 13 bases between. The CDR3 is 13 residues long. The DNA for the CDR3 is TGTGCCAACCAACAGGAGCTCCAAGAGACCCAGTACTTC. Translation gives CANQQELQETQYF.

The V call is TRBV9, the J call TRBJ1-2, with 8 bases lining up with TRBD1. The CDR3 length is 14 residues. The V segment lost 5 bases and the J segment 5 bases; nucleotides outside the gene matches: 8. Looked up from germline, CDR1 is SGDLS and CDR2 is YYNGEE. In DNA, the CDR3 is TGTGCCAGCAGGGGGACAGGCGAGATATATGGCTACACCTTC. Residues: CASRGTGEIYGYTF.

The V gene is TRBV15, the J gene TRBJ2-7; the match to TRBD2 covers 8 bases. Germline V gene lookup returns CDR1 LNHNV and CDR2 YYDKDF (reference sequence). Unmatched junction bases numbered 3, after V lost 8 bases and J lost 0 bases. The length of the CDR3 is 13 residues. The CDR3 DNA sequence: TGTGCCACCGGCGGGGGGAGCTCCTACGAGCAGTACTTC. This codes for CATGGGSSYEQYF.

The V call is TRBV29-1, the J call TRBJ1-5, with 8 bases aligning to TRBD1. With V trimmed by 0 bases and J by 3 bases, 4 bases remained unmatched. Germline assignment: CDR1 SQVTM and CDR2 ANQGSEA. The CDR3 is made up of 15 amino acids. The CDR3 DNA follows: TGCAGCGTTGAAGAGACAGGGGCCCTCAATCAGCCCCAGCATTTT. This gives the protein CSVEETGALNQPQHF.

A note on this clone: The junction differs from germline at one of its ends, possibly a read error. The chain combines TRBV7-7 with TRBJ1-5, with 8 bases lining up with TRBD1. Germline-derived CDR1 and CDR2 are SSHAT and FNYEAQ (reference sequence). The CDR3 spans 15 residues. The CDR3 nucleotides are TGTGCTAGCAGTTTAGACAGGGGAGGACATCAGCCCCAGCATTTT. As protein: CASSLDRGGHQPQHF.

This clone was seen a few times. The chain links TRBV6-5 to TRBJ1-2, with 8 bases lining up with TRBD1. The germline CDR1 and CDR2 sequences are MNHEY and SVGAGI. The J segment lost 7 bases and the V segment lost 5 bases, leaving 9 bases of the junction unmatched. The CDR3 totals 14 residues. Here the CDR3 DNA reads TGTGCCAGCAGTCGGAGACCAGGGGGCGGTGGCTACACCTTC. Its translation is CASSRRPGGGGYTF.

The chain combines TRBV5-1 with TRBJ2-2; 11 nucleotides line up with TRBD2. Looked up from germline, CDR1 is SGHRS and CDR2 is YFSETQ. V lost 4 bases, J lost 4 bases, and 6 bases stayed unmatched. This CDR3 spans 16 amino acids. This CDR3 reads CASSGTSGGATGELFF. The DNA for the CDR3 is TGCGCCAGCAGCGGAACTAGCGGGGGAGCCACCGGGGAGCTGTTTTTT.

J is TRBJ1-1 and V is TRBV19; TRBD1 might be the D (5 bases). The germline gives CDR1 LNHDA, CDR2 SQIVND (reference sequence). Deletions cut 0 bases from V and 1 base from J, with 9 bases between. This CDR3 has 15 amino acids. The CDR3 DNA reads as TGTGCCAGTAGTATAGAGGGGCCCCAGAACACTGAAGCTTTCTTT. It codes for CASSIEGPQNTEAFF.

V usage is TRBV27 and J usage is TRBJ2-5; 8 nucleotides agree with TRBD2. Germline V lookup: CDR1 MNHEY, CDR2 SMNVEV (reference sequence). This CDR3 has 13 amino acids. With 5 bases clipped from V and 12 bases from J, the junction kept 11 bases outside the gene matches. CDR3 sequence reads: CASSVTPGGPKYF. The CDR3 bases are TGTGCCAGCAGTGTAACCCCGGGAGGGCCCAAGTACTTC.

V is TRBV6-6 and J is TRBJ2-1; D possibly corresponds to TRBD1 (6 bases). V gave up 7 bases and J gave up 5 bases, with 18 bases separating them. The CDR3 is 15 residues long. Germline-derived CDR1 and CDR2 are MNHNY and SVGAGI (reference sequence). The CDR3 here is CASKRGWEFDNEQFF. CDR3 nucleotides: TGTGCCAGCAAAAGGGGGTGGGAGTTCGACAATGAGCAGTTCTTC.

This clone was detected only a few times. In DNA, the CDR3 is TGTGCCAGTAGTATGGGGGCCTGGAACACCGGGGAGCTGTTTTTT. Residues: CASSMGAWNTGELFF. The chain couples TRBV19 to TRBJ2-2, with TRBD1 as a possible D gene (6 bases). This CDR3 is built from 15 residues. The V gene's germline CDR1 is LNHDA and CDR2 SQIVND (reference sequence). The V end was cut by 3 bases, the J end by 1 base, with 9 bases between.

The gene calls are TRBV5-8 and TRBJ2-1, with a tentative D call TRBD1 (5 bases). Trimming removed 4 bases at V and 4 bases at J, with 12 bases between. The CDR3 covers 14 residues. CDR1 is SGHTS, CDR2 YDEGEE, per germline. The chain's CDR3 is CASSPQGVYNEQFF. The CDR3 DNA sequence: TGTGCCAGCAGCCCTCAAGGGGTTTACAATGAGCAGTTCTTC.

The chain uses TRBV5-4 and TRBJ1-1; D remains ambiguous. The CDR3 length is 13 residues. V was shortened by 0 bases and J by 7 bases, with 10 bases between the two germline ends. Looked up from germline, CDR1 is SGHNT and CDR2 is YYREEE (reference sequence). The CDR3 DNA reads as TGTGCCAGCAGCTTGGCCCCCCTTTATGAAGCTTTCTTT. Protein product: CASSLAPLYEAFF.

The chain recombines TRBV7-8 with TRBJ1-2, with 7 bases that match TRBD1. Germline V gene sequence: CDR1 SGHVS, CDR2 FQNEAQ. V lost 11 bases and J lost 4; bases outside the gene matches: 10. This CDR3 region has 13 residues. CDR3 coding DNA: TGTGCCGTGACAGGGCGGCAAGGCTATGGCTACACCTTC. It encodes CAVTGRQGYGYTF.

This clone was picked up a small number of times. V usage is TRBV4-1 and J usage is TRBJ1-2; 11 nucleotides line up with TRBD1. Germline V CDR1 and CDR2: MGHRA, YSYEKL. CDR3 length equals 15 residues. V dropped 1 base and J dropped 5; count of bases not matched to a gene: 3. The CDR3 nucleotides read TGCGCCAGCAGCCAAGGGACAGGGGGCTGGTATGGCTACACCTTC. It is translated as CASSQGTGGWYGYTF.

This rearrangement joins TRBV6-5 to TRBJ2-2, with D maybe TRBD2 (6 bases). The CDR3 contains 15 residues. Germline CDR1 and CDR2: MNHEY and SVGAGI. The V end lost 0 bases, the J end lost 5 bases, and 10 bases lay between the germline ends. The CDR3: CASSYSGLLTGELFF. The DNA for the CDR3 is TGTGCCAGCAGTTACTCCGGACTACTGACCGGGGAGCTGTTTTTT.

V is TRBV25-1 and J is TRBJ2-5; 9 nucleotides align to TRBD1. The DNA end is more similar to TRBJ2-7, so the J call may be wrong. This CDR3 spans 14 amino acids. CDR1 is MGHDK and CDR2 is SYGVNS in the germline V gene. The CDR3 region is CASSLGTGIGEQYF. CDR3 coding DNA: TGTGCCAGCAGCCTCGGGACAGGGATCGGCGAGCAGTACTTC.

The chain employs TRBV11-2 and TRBJ2-7, with unresolved D. V lost 3 bases, J lost 4 bases, and 16 bases lay in between. The germline gives CDR1 SGHAT, CDR2 FQNNGV. CDR3 length: 15 amino acids. The CDR3 sequence is CASSLRIDHRYEQYF. CDR3 in DNA: TGTGCCAGCAGCTTGAGGATCGACCACCGATACGAGCAGTACTTC.

The V and J genes are TRBV28 and TRBJ1-5; D not resolved. V lost 2 bases to trimming and J lost 7 bases, with 15 bases between them. This CDR3 contains 15 residues. The germline V gene encodes CDR1 MDHEN and CDR2 SYDVKM. The CDR3 nucleotides read TGTGCCAGCAGTTTACACATCGGGATGAAGCAGCCCCAGCATTTT. Protein: CASSLHIGMKQPQHF.

The rearrangement joins TRBV29-1 to TRBJ2-7, with D perhaps TRBD2 (8 bases). V lost 7 bases and J 7 bases, leaving 20 bases between the germline ends. Germline V CDR1 and CDR2: SQVTM, ANQGSEA. The CDR3 runs 13 residues. The CDR3: CSAGGAGGVEQYF. CDR3 sequence (DNA): TGCAGCGCGGGAGGGGCAGGGGGTGTTGAGCAGTACTTC.

V usage is TRBV9 and J usage is TRBJ2-7; 9 nucleotides match TRBD1. The V gene's germline CDR1 is SGDLS and CDR2 YYNGEE. The length of the CDR3 is 15 residues. The J segment lost 5 bases and the V segment lost 1 base, leaving 7 bases of the junction unmatched. CDR3 sequence (DNA): TGTGCCAGCAGCGTAATTGGGACAGGGATACACGAGCAGTACTTC. This codes for CASSVIGTGIHEQYF.

This chain joins TRBV5-1 and TRBJ2-1; D is possibly TRBD1 (6 bases). Germline V CDR1 and CDR2: SGHRS, YFSETQ. The CDR3 totals 16 residues. Deletions cut 2 bases from V and 2 bases from J, with 14 bases between. CDR3 protein: CASSFGQREPYNEQFF. DNA for the CDR3: TGCGCCAGCAGCTTTGGACAGAGAGAACCCTACAATGAGCAGTTCTTC.

This clone was observed a single time. This chain connects TRBV19 to TRBJ2-3, with 7 nucleotides matching TRBD2. CDR1 is LNHDA, CDR2 SQIVND, per germline (reference sequence). This CDR3 is built from 15 residues. Losses at the gene ends were 8 bases for V and 0 bases for J; bases not matched to a gene: 8. CDR3 amino acids: CASGEGRGSTDTQYF. The DNA for the CDR3 is TGTGCCAGTGGGGAGGGGCGGGGGAGCACAGATACGCAGTATTTT.

The chain combines TRBV28 with TRBJ2-7; 9 bases agree with TRBD2. The germline V gene has CDR1 MDHEN and CDR2 SYDVKM. The V segment lost 6 bases and the J segment 4 bases; nucleotides outside the gene matches: 13. The CDR3 is made up of 16 amino acids. The CDR3: CASSPRSGGRGYEQYF. CDR3 nucleotide sequence: TGTGCCAGCAGCCCGAGGTCGGGCGGGAGGGGGTACGAGCAGTACTTC.

This clone has only one observation. The rearrangement links TRBV4-1 to TRBJ2-1; D might be TRBD2 (5 bases). V lost 3 bases, J lost 5 bases, and 11 bases lay in between. CDR1 is MGHRA, CDR2 YSYEKL, per germline. CDR3 length: 14 residues. This CDR3 reads CASSQGPGDNEQFF. Written as DNA, the CDR3 is TGCGCCAGCAGCCAGGGCCCCGGGGACAATGAGCAGTTCTTC.

The J gene is TRBJ2-1, the V gene TRBV7-9; 9 bases map to TRBD2. CDR1 SEHNR and CDR2 FQNEAQ come from the germline V gene (reference sequence). The CDR3 is made up of 11 amino acids. The junction had 5 bases not matched to a gene; V was cut back by 5 bases and J by 15 bases. The CDR3 region is CASSLSGGPFF. The CDR3 bases are TGTGCCAGCAGCCTGAGCGGGGGGCCGTTCTTC.